What follows are 5 T cell receptor beta chains derived from one specimen sequenced in a study of early T cells in non-severe SARS-CoV-2 infection. TCRdb re-derived calls from the 5' RACE reads in MiXCR, one entry per CDR3 protein. The sample shows tens of thousands of distinct CDR3 sequences, about 12% of them seen only once. This specimen consisted of whole blood, obtained at baseline. These receptors were taken from an adult who was a healthcare worker with PCR-confirmed SARS-CoV-2 infection or an uninfected control (not recorded which).

This clonotype was detected only a few times. The genes are TRBV4-1 and TRBJ1-1; no clear D gene. The CDR3 contains 15 residues. Trimming took 6 bases from V and 4 from J, leaving 18 bases between them. The germline gives CDR1 MGHRA, CDR2 YSYEKL. CDR3 protein: CASSQYGSWSTEAFF. The CDR3 DNA reads as TGCGCCAGCAGTCAGTACGGGTCTTGGTCCACTGAAGCTTTCTTT.

The CDR3 DNA reads as TGTGCCTGGAGCCCCCCTGTAGTCGCCTACGAGCAGTACTTC. Protein product: CAWSPPVVAYEQYF. The rearrangement links TRBV30 to TRBJ2-7; D is uncertain. CDR1 GTSNPN and CDR2 SVGIG come from the germline V gene (reference sequence). The V end lost 3 bases, the J end lost 2 bases, and 14 bases lay between the germline ends. The CDR3 runs 14 residues.

This clonotype was counted a few times. V is TRBV18 and J is TRBJ2-1; D remains unclear. V was clipped by 1 base and J by 0 bases, with 13 bases between them. The CDR3 covers 17 residues. Germline values: CDR1 KGHSH, CDR2 LQKENI. The CDR3 sequence is CASSPQGTPSSYNEQFF. CDR3 in DNA: TGTGCCAGCTCACCACAGGGAACCCCTAGCTCCTACAATGAGCAGTTCTTC.

A few counts support this clonotype. This chain uses TRBV30 with TRBJ2-7, with TRBD2 matching 8 bases. This CDR3 region has 14 residues. Germline CDR1 is GTSNPN and CDR2 is SVGIG (reference sequence). V was clipped by 3 bases and J by 5 bases; unmatched bases: 9. For the CDR3, the DNA is TGTGCCTGGAGCCCGGGACTAGGGGCGAACGAGCAGTACTTC. Its protein is CAWSPGLGANEQYF.

The rearrangement uses TRBV14 and TRBJ2-7; D is uncertain. Trimming cost V 1 base and J 3 bases, with 4 bases left between them. The CDR3 extends over 12 amino acids. The germline V gene has CDR1 SGHDN and CDR2 FVKESK. The CDR3 spells CASSQAYYEQYF. The DNA of the CDR3 is TGTGCCAGCAGCCAAGCGTACTACGAGCAGTACTTC.